These T cell receptor beta chains were read from a single sample in a study of shared clonotypes between healthy human individuals. The repertoire was sequenced with immunoSEQ multiplex PCR; TCRdb's copy has only in-frame clones and lacks some. The profile shows over 1.4 million clones, 96% of them singletons. Sequencing used naive CD4+ T cells sorted from blood. The receptors derive from a man aged 30-40 years in good health. CDR3s include the opening cysteine and the closing phenylalanine or tryptophan. A D gene is named only where the DNA matches it firmly. Not all rows give a size; the values are once, few, many and, for expanded clones, a class.

clone_size,j_call,d_call,v_call,cdr3_aa,cdr3_nt
NA,TRBJ2-1,TRBD1,TRBV19,CASREKGARPFDEQFF,TGTGCCAGTAGGGAAAAGGGGGCTAGACCGTTCGATGAGCAGTTCTTC
NA,TRBJ2-3,TRBD2,TRBV27,CASSQRAGVTDTQYF,TGTGCCAGCAGCCAGCGGGCGGGGGTCACAGATACGCAGTATTTT
NA,TRBJ2-3,TRBD1,TRBV6-5,CASSRTGVGTDTQYF,TGTGCCAGCAGCAGGACAGGAGTTGGGACAGATACGCAGTATTTT
NA,TRBJ1-4,NA,TRBV18,CASSPQSTGTEKLFF,TGTGCCAGCTCACCACAGAGTACAGGGACTGAAAAACTGTTTTTT
NA,TRBJ1-2,TRBD1,TRBV30,CAWSVQGALGYTF,TGTGCCTGGAGTGTACAGGGGGCACTTGGCTACACCTTC
NA,TRBJ2-3,NA,TRBV28,CASSRRAITDTQYF,TGTGCCAGCAGTCGCAGGGCAATCACAGATACGCAGTATTTT
NA,TRBJ2-1,NA,TRBV5-1,CASSLESNEQFF,TGCGCCAGCAGCTTGGAGTCTAATGAGCAGTTCTTC
once,TRBJ2-1,NA,TRBV7-9,CASCTVSNEQFF,TGTGCCAGCTGTACAGTTTCTAATGAGCAGTTCTTC
NA,TRBJ1-2,NA,TRBV10-1,CASSDSSKGYTF,TGCGCCAGCAGTGACAGCTCTAAAGGCTACACCTTC
NA,TRBJ2-7,NA,TRBV7-2,CASSYSGTKTYEQYF,TGTGCCAGCAGTTATTCCGGGACAAAGACCTACGAGCAGTACTTC
NA,TRBJ2-3,TRBD2,TRBV6-5,CASSPGLATDTQYF,TGTGCCAGCAGCCCCGGACTAGCAACAGATACGCAGTATTTT
NA,TRBJ1-5,NA,TRBV9,CASSVGLDESPQHF,TGTGCCAGCAGCGTAGGTCTGGATGAATCGCCCCAGCATTTT
NA,TRBJ2-3,NA,TRBV28,CASSPWGTDTQYF,TGTGCCAGCAGTCCGTGGGGGACGGATACGCAGTATTTT
once,TRBJ2-7,NA,TRBV5-1,CASSLENRGEQYF,TGCGCCAGCAGCTTGGAGAACAGAGGCGAGCAGTACTTC
NA,TRBJ1-1,NA,TRBV5-1,CASSLARAAEAFF,TGCGCCAGCAGCTTGGCCAGGGCCGCTGAAGCTTTCTTT
NA,TRBJ2-3,NA,TRBV5-1,CASQGGLSTDTQYF,TGCGCCAGCCAGGGCGGGCTTTCCACAGATACGCAGTATTTT
NA,TRBJ1-2,NA,TRBV7-2,CASSFGSGGTNYGYTF,TGTGCCAGCAGCTTTGGGAGTGGAGGGACCAACTATGGCTACACCTTC
NA,TRBJ2-1,TRBD2,TRBV7-9,CASSPWTGGNEQFF,TGTGCCAGCAGCCCCTGGACGGGGGGAAATGAGCAGTTCTTC
NA,TRBJ1-2,NA,TRBV27,CASSLSRGIGYTF,TGTGCCAGCAGTTTATCTCGGGGGATAGGCTACACCTTC
NA,TRBJ2-7,NA,TRBV9,CASSLSLYEEQYF,TGTGCCAGCAGCCTTAGCTTGTACGAGGAGCAGTACTTC
NA,TRBJ2-7,TRBD2,TRBV18,CASSPSIGLAGSYEQYF,TGTGCCAGCTCACCATCTATTGGACTAGCGGGGTCCTACGAGCAGTACTTC
NA,TRBJ2-1,TRBD1,TRBV18,CASSPGTGVINEQFF,TGTGCCAGCTCACCCGGGACAGGGGTTATCAATGAGCAGTTCTTC
NA,TRBJ2-7,NA,TRBV5-1,CASTSAPTRTRSYEQYF,TGCGCCAGCACGTCCGCCCCCACAAGGACCAGATCCTACGAGCAGTACTTC
NA,TRBJ2-3,NA,TRBV27,CASKLGGGTDTQYF,TGTGCCAGCAAACTGGGGGGAGGCACAGATACGCAGTATTTT
NA,TRBJ2-1,NA,TRBV18,CASSLSSSYNEQFF,TGTGCCAGCTCGCTGTCCAGCTCCTACAATGAGCAGTTCTTC
NA,TRBJ2-2,NA,TRBV10-1,CASSRRESGELFF,TGCGCCAGCTCCCGTCGGGAGTCCGGGGAGCTGTTTTTT
NA,TRBJ1-4,TRBD1,TRBV28,CATRVTGEKLFF,TGTGCCACCAGAGTGACAGGGGAAAAACTGTTTTTT
NA,TRBJ2-6,NA,TRBV10-3,CAIRGDGAGGANVLTF,TGTGCCATCAGGGGGGACGGCGCTGGTGGGGCCAACGTCCTGACTTTC
once,TRBJ1-1,NA,TRBV14,CASSHGQWRVTEAFF,TGTGCCAGCAGCCACGGACAGTGGAGGGTTACTGAAGCTTTCTTT
NA,TRBJ2-5,TRBD1,TRBV11-3,CASSTRTGPTQETQYF,TGTGCCAGCAGCACCCGGACAGGGCCTACTCAAGAGACCCAGTACTTC
once,TRBJ2-5,TRBD1,TRBV25-1,CANPSTDRVFETQYF,TGTGCCAATCCCTCAACGGACAGGGTATTTGAGACCCAGTACTTC
NA,TRBJ2-1,NA,TRBV7-2,CASSPLGGKTYNEQFF,TGTGCCAGCAGCCCCCTCGGCGGGAAAACCTACAATGAGCAGTTCTTC
NA,TRBJ2-1,TRBD1,TRBV28,CASSLLRTGISYNEQFF,TGTGCCAGCAGTTTACTGCGGACAGGGATCTCCTACAATGAGCAGTTCTTC
once,TRBJ1-5,NA,TRBV7-2,CASSLGQISNQPQHF,TGTGCCAGCAGCTTAGGACAGATCAGCAATCAGCCCCAGCATTTT
NA,TRBJ2-1,TRBD2,TRBV4-2,CASSQEGTSGNNEQFF,TGTGCCAGCAGCCAAGAAGGGACTAGCGGAAACAATGAGCAGTTCTTC
NA,TRBJ1-1,NA,TRBV19,CASSIEAGTEAFF,TGTGCCAGTAGTATAGAGGCGGGGACTGAAGCTTTCTTT
NA,TRBJ2-3,TRBD1,TRBV29-1,CSVGANPGTGPTDTQYF,TGCAGCGTTGGCGCCAACCCCGGGACAGGGCCCACAGATACGCAGTATTTT
NA,TRBJ2-7,TRBD2,TRBV7-2,CASSRLAGDYEQYF,TGTGCCAGCAGTAGACTAGCGGGAGACTACGAGCAGTACTTC
NA,TRBJ2-3,NA,TRBV5-1,CASSPTGSDTQYF,TGCGCCAGCAGCCCCACTGGGTCAGATACGCAGTATTTT
NA,TRBJ2-7,NA,TRBV19,CASSMGKNNYEQYF,TGTGCCAGTAGCATGGGGAAAAACAACTACGAGCAGTACTTC
NA,TRBJ1-1,NA,TRBV7-9,CASSLRNPHTEAFF,TGTGCCAGCAGCTTGCGAAACCCGCACACTGAAGCTTTCTTT
once,TRBJ2-5,TRBD1,TRBV28,CASSLGGQGSRTQYF,TGTGCCAGCAGTTTAGGCGGACAGGGGAGCAGGACCCAGTACTTC
NA,TRBJ1-5,NA,TRBV18,CASSPGGGGLQPQHF,TGTGCCAGCTCACCGGGAGGGGGGGGGCTCCAGCCCCAGCATTTT
NA,TRBJ2-4,NA,TRBV6-1,CASSRTRKNIQYF,TGTGCCAGCAGTAGGACACGTAAAAACATTCAGTACTTC
NA,TRBJ1-1,TRBD1,TRBV29-1,CSVGGGYTEAFF,TGCAGCGTTGGAGGGGGCTACACTGAAGCTTTCTTT
NA,TRBJ1-1,NA,TRBV29-1,CSVSGQRNTEAFF,TGCAGCGTTTCAGGACAGCGGAACACTGAAGCTTTCTTT
NA,TRBJ2-3,NA,TRBV11-2,CASSSQLGTDTQYF,TGTGCCAGCAGCTCACAACTCGGAACAGATACGCAGTATTTT
NA,TRBJ1-2,TRBD1,TRBV27,CASSSGQGLYGYTF,TGTGCCAGCAGTTCGGGACAGGGACTCTATGGCTACACCTTC
NA,TRBJ2-7,TRBD2,TRBV4-3,CASSLGLQSYEQYF,TGCGCCAGCAGCCTGGGACTACAGAGCTACGAGCAGTACTTC
NA,TRBJ1-4,NA,TRBV18,CASSPNMGALNEKLFF,TGTGCCAGCTCACCCAATATGGGGGCACTAAATGAAAAACTGTTTTTT
NA,TRBJ2-7,TRBD2,TRBV20-1,CSARGASGIGF,TGCAGTGCTAGAGGCGCTAGCGGGATAGGTTTC
NA,TRBJ2-3,NA,TRBV12-5,CASGLGQGTDTQYF,TGTGCTAGTGGTCTAGGACAAGGCACAGATACGCAGTATTTT
NA,TRBJ2-7,NA,TRBV5-4,CASSLSGPSYEQYF,TGTGCCAGCAGCTTAAGCGGCCCCTCCTACGAGCAGTACTTC